This record covers a single T cell receptor (beta chain). V shed 0 bases and J shed 8 bases, with 16 bases lying between them. Germline CDR1 SGHTA, CDR2 FQGNSA. The CDR3 loop spans 15 amino acids. These data belong to a study of blood T cell repertoires in COVID-19. The overall study: Collection of acute and convalescent COVID-19 samples took place in the United States, Italy and Spain. T cells, B-cell-depleted T cells, or PBMCs supplied cDNA or gDNA.

Authors' methods: Cell counts per sample came from amplifying reference gene primers. Sequencing was performed with immunoSEQ multiplex PCR; in TCRdb, only in-frame clones are kept and a portion is missing. V, J and clone size were drawn from that table, and D and trimming were deduced from the DNA. The repertoire holds roughly 140,000 clones, with roughly four fifths as singletons. The V gene is TRBV7-2, the J gene TRBJ1-1; possibly TRBD1 for D (5 bases). The TCR sequence derives from a woman aged 80 or older with acute or convalescent COVID-19. The material sequenced was peripheral blood. In DNA form, the CDR3 reads TGTGCCAGCAGCTTAGCGGGCGGGGCAGGGCGCGAAGCTTTCTTT. This sequence encodes CASSLAGGAGREAFF.